This T cell receptor beta chain was documented in a study of cytomegalovirus exposure and HLA in healthy donors. Study-wide findings and caveats: Investigators reported 164 TCR beta chains as tied to cytomegalovirus. High specificity and sensitivity for cytomegalovirus status were reported for the classifier.

This clone has more than one count but fewer than ten. The antigen remains undetermined. Libraries were prepared by immunoSEQ multiplex PCR; TCRdb keeps only in-frame clonotypes and omits some of them. The data contain 330,000 or so clones, 86% of them seen just once; the ten biggest clones take up around 0.8%. The germline gives CDR1 SGHTA, CDR2 FQGNSA. Between the trimmed V and J ends, which lost 2 bases and 3 bases, there was a span of 10 bases. The CDR3 loop spans 14 amino acids. This TCR was sampled from a woman between 18 and 30 years old in good health and CMV-seronegative. V and J are TRBV7-2 and TRBJ1-2, with D possibly TRBD1 on 6 matching bases. Sequencing used PBMCs. The CDR3 loop is CASSLLGADYGYTF. In nucleotides, the CDR3 is TGTGCCAGCAGCTTATTGGGGGCAGACTATGGCTACACCTTC. Combining the CDR3 with reference TRBV7-2 and TRBJ1-2 gives the whole variable domain GAGVSQSPSNKVTEKGKDVELRCDPISGHTALYWYRQSLGQGLEFLIYFQGNSAPDKSGLPSDRFSAERTGGSVSTLTIQRTQQEDSAVYLCASSLLGADYGYTFGSGTRLTVV.